This T cell receptor (beta chain) is drawn from a study of blood T cell repertoires in COVID-19. Turning to the study itself: Specimens from acute and convalescent COVID-19 originated in the United States, Italy and Spain. The analysed material was cDNA or gDNA that came from T cells, B-cell-depleted T cells, or PBMCs.

Authors' data handling: Reference gene primer amplification gave nucleated cell count estimates. Assay: immunoSEQ multiplex PCR; the TCRdb copy retains only in-frame clones and omits some. The V and J calls and clone size come from that table; D and trimming were worked out from the DNA. The sample has approximately 210,000 clones; 80% are singletons. Unmatched junction bases numbered 4, after V lost 2 bases and J lost 8 bases. CDR1 is SQVTM and CDR2 is ANQGSEA in the germline V gene. The CDR3 consists of 13 residues. Cohort placement rested on clinical history that participants reported themselves. J is TRBJ1-4 and V is TRBV29-1, with 8 bases lining up with TRBD1. This clonotype was obtained from a man younger than 40 with acute COVID-19. The source material was PBMCs or T cells enriched from blood (not recorded which). The CDR3 coding sequence is TGCAGCGTTGAAATACAGGGGGGGGAAAAACTGTTTTTT. Translated, it gives CSVEIQGGEKLFF.